The clone carrying this T cell receptor (beta chain) was found a few times. What it recognizes is unknown. This entry belongs to a study of blood T cells in healthy people across ages. The CDR3 is 11 residues long. The V end was cut by 5 bases, the J end by 4 bases, with 3 bases between. Whole-study results and caveats: A roughly linear age-dependent decrease characterized TCR beta diversity per million T cells. Naive T cell percentage showed a strong correlation with TCR beta diversity. Donor CMV infection status was unknown, possibly confounding age-related changes in expanded clonotypes.

A sample-barcoded 5' primer and a J-beta primer mix were used in a second PCR of roughly 6 to 11 cycles. TCRdb redid the calling of the 5' RACE reads with MiXCR, one entry per CDR3 protein. The data hold about 1.6 million distinct CDR3 sequences, with 30% to 40% observed a single time. The source material was blood. This clonotype originated in a woman aged 30 to 39 in good health. The rearrangement joins TRBV12-3 or TRBV12-4 to TRBJ1-3; D is undetermined. As DNA, the CDR3 is TGTGCCAGCAGTGGGGGAAACACCATATATTTT. Its protein product is CASSGGNTIYF.